This TCR beta chain was profiled in a study of cytomegalovirus exposure and HLA in healthy donors. Study information: Within an early data release were around 80 million unique TCRs drawn from HLA-typed donors. Among the approximately 400 genotyped donors, 70% to 90% were placed in the Caucasian-associated ancestry cluster.

Trimming removed 4 bases from V and 2 bases from J; junction bases left unmatched: 7. The CDR3 runs 16 residues. Germline CDR1 is SEHNR and CDR2 is FQNEAQ (reference sequence). Primers for the PCR totalled 60 Vbeta and 13 Jbeta. Generated by immunoSEQ multiplex PCR, the TCRdb table keeps only in-frame clones and is missing some. Of 95,000 to 120,000 clones in the sample, over 55% are singletons; the top ten hold about 7.7%. Points on this clone: Antigen: not known.

Broader study findings: The study found most TCR sequences rare, yet found some public TCRs in many donors. For most subjects, TCR beta sequences were reported to predict HLA-A and HLA-B alleles with accuracy.

Sequencing was carried out using PBMCs. The sequence derives from a man younger than 35 in good health and CMV-seropositive. V is TRBV7-9 and J is TRBJ2-3, with TRBD2 matching 9 bases. The CDR3 nucleotides read TGTGCCAGCAGCTCCCTGGCGGGGGGGATCACAGATACGCAGTATTTT. Residues: CASSSLAGGITDTQYF.